This TCR beta chain is drawn from a study of cytomegalovirus exposure and HLA in healthy donors (dated by TCRdb to the late 2010s). Concerning the study at large: In an earlier analysis of around 540 of the donors, approximately 300 Gb of sequence data and 117 million unique TCR beta sequences from 150 million to 200 million T cells were reported. An early release that covered about 600 HLA-typed donors contained approximately 320 gigabases of sequencing data and roughly 84 million unique TCR sequences. Among the roughly 400 genotyped donors, approximately 81% belonged to the genetic ancestry cluster associated with self-reported Caucasian donors. The study was designed to test whether signatures of past pathogen exposure could be identified by cataloging public T cell receptors. The T cell repertoires of under 700 subjects were profiled by immunosequencing and related to cytomegalovirus serostatus. A separate validation cohort of approximately 120 different subjects was used in addition to the roughly 640-subject first cohort. The study combined high-throughput TCR immunosequencing, statistical association of individual TCRs with disease status, and machine learning to predict cytomegalovirus infection status. A later analysis re-analyzed previously published TCR beta repertoires from 660 or so donors and added high-resolution HLA genotyping to study TCR occurrence patterns. Rather than using new phenotypic data, the later analysis identified candidate immune exposures from TCR beta sequences and from how often those sequences occurred across donors. To decide whether each TCR beta V gene segment behaved as functional or pseudogenic, an earlier analysis of some 570 of the donors relied on high-throughput TCR beta sequencing. Alongside the repertoire data, information on donor age, sex, ethnicity and CMV serostatus was compiled. In a later genetic analysis, genome-wide SNP genotypes for about three fifths of the roughly 670 donors were used, and that subset was treated as a discovery cohort. Every discovery cohort repertoire had been produced on one sequencing platform. Both class I and class II loci were covered by HLA typing, at four-digit resolution. Typing coverage varied by locus: about 620-630 donors for A, B, C, DRB1 and DQB1; roughly 510 for DQA1; some 610 for DPA1; around 490 for DPB1. Five DR-DQ haplotypes were treated as single units for association and clustering because of strong linkage in the cohort. Across under 500 genotyped donors of the cohort, an average of approximately 240,000 unique TCR beta nucleotide sequences per donor were sequenced, and around 20% of those sequences were non-productive. General study outcomes and caveats: The cohort was sequenced for TCR beta chains only, and without alpha or paired-chain data the features that could be detected were limited. At a false discovery rate of 0.05, a later analysis linked 16,000 or so TCR beta sequences to specific HLA alleles. CMV serostatus was the only immune exposure information available for the cohort. Because HLA typing was unavailable for some donors at each locus, only the typed subset was used in association tests. The study listed around 160 TCR beta chains as associated with cytomegalovirus. Strong co-occurrence of HLA alleles, especially DR and DQ, made assigning TCR associations to individual alleles difficult. In a later genetic analysis, a missense DCLRE1C variant was associated with V-gene and J-gene trimming of TCR beta chains, and the association was replicated in an independent cohort. In a later analysis, several top co-occurrence clusters were reported to appear linked to parvovirus B19, influenza, CMV and Epstein-Barr virus. A further reported finding was that TCR beta sequences accurately predicted the HLA-A and HLA-B alleles for most subjects in the first cohort. Correlated functional status among segregating V segments might be attributable to linkage disequilibrium, but an unknown experimental factor could not be ruled out. A group of highly shared sequence variants was considered likely to be a technical artifact of the sequencing pipeline. Broadly in line with IMGT annotations, most TCR beta V segments showed up in productive rearrangements about 87% or about 30% of the time in an earlier analysis of approximately 640 of the donors. Cytomegalovirus status was reported to be diagnosed by the classifier with high specificity and sensitivity in both the original and validation cohorts. The earlier analysis of approximately 560 of the donors excluded 15 to 20 rarely observed V segments, including chromosome 9 orphons, because counts were too low. In a later analysis, HLA-associated TCR beta chains showed more clonal expansion and lower generation probabilities than non-associated chains that were equally common. Roughly uniform sequencing depth across donors was assumed in presence/absence analyses, although this assumption may not hold. While some public TCRs were present in many individuals, most TCR sequences turned up only very rarely across donors. A later analysis found that most CMV-associated TCR beta chains appeared HLA-restricted, with HLA associations seemingly driven largely by CMV exposure. In a later analysis, TCR association rates were found to vary across HLA loci, with the most associated TCRs seen for DRB1 alleles and the fewest for HLA-C alleles. According to the authors, the approach could potentially be generalized to other disease states and immunological phenotypes. In vitro tests confirmed that three of the cytomegalovirus-associated TCR beta chains recognize cytomegalovirus antigens. A later genetic analysis reported fewer N-insertions in productive TCRs among donors in an Asian-associated ancestry cluster than the approximately 700-donor mean.

Comment on this clone: There is no known antigen for this receptor. No base quality values were provided; no much bigger clone lies one nucleotide off.

The protocol used for the library was the immunoSEQ multiplex PCR assay. The multiplex PCR relied on a mix of 60 forward primers for TCR Vbeta segments and 13 reverse primers for TCR Jbeta segments. Amplification of the CDR3 region of rearranged TCR beta genes was performed with a multiplex PCR assay on genomic DNA. Amplified TCR beta libraries were sequenced as 87-base-pair reads on the Illumina HiSeq System. Under the source paper's analysis protocol: In a later analysis, tens of millions of unique TCR beta chains were counted across the roughly 670 repertoires, and around 10 million of these chains were shared by at least two donors. Raw reads were error-corrected and collapsed into unique sequences by a nearest-neighbor algorithm in which closely related sequences were merged to remove PCR and sequencing errors. CDR3 sequences were aligned to IMGT reference sequences to assign V, D and J gene segments. For a sequence to be retained, at least a six-nucleotide match to both a V gene segment and a J gene segment was required. Rearrangements were called productive when the CDR3 lacked stop codons and stayed in frame with V and J; all others were non-productive. Following IMGT convention, CDR3 was defined as the stretch from the second conserved V-encoded cysteine to the conserved J-encoded phenylalanine. Sequences without an unambiguous match to a single V gene segment were excluded from the earlier analysis of 450 to 650 of the donors. An earlier analysis of about 600 of the donors called V segments functional above 56.7% productive rearrangements and segregating when the between-donor standard deviation exceeded 5%. To diagnose cytomegalovirus status from the catalog of TCR beta chain sequences, a statistical classification framework was built. A later analysis assigned V and J genes by comparing TCR nucleotide sequences with IMGT/GENE-DB human TR gene sequences. In a later analysis, CDR3 sequences and most-parsimonious VDJ recombination scenarios were assigned using the TCRdist pipeline. A later analysis defined each TCR beta chain by its CDR3 amino acid sequence plus V-gene family, and excluded reads lacking a unique V-gene family. A later analysis removed several hundred highly shared, low-generation-probability nucleotide sequences to deal with suspected cross-contamination and a sequencing artifact. A later analysis calculated a clonal expansion index for each public chain from normalized within-repertoire ranks of inferred template counts. In a later analysis, generation probabilities were computed with a VDJ recombination model fitted to out-of-frame rearrangements, and the resulting probabilities were checked against IGoR. Hypergeometric tests were used in a later analysis to score TCR-TCR, TCR-HLA and TCR-CMV co-occurrence, with a repertoire-size bias correction applied to the TCR pairs. In a later analysis, false discovery rates were estimated by permuting HLA or CMV assignments 20 times. In a later analysis, co-occurring TCRs were grouped using DBSCAN, with TCRdist sequence similarity added in when clustering inside HLA-allele-positive subsets. Repertoires with fewer than 30,000 or more than 120,000 public chains, plus five repertoires with anomalous nucleotide sharing, were excluded from co-occurrence clustering. TCRdb obtained this table from immuneACCESS and retained in-frame rearrangements with V and J assigned. These tables miss some clones; where compared with another copy, unresolved V genes account for less than half of the shortfall, and the remainder is unexplained. V and J calls and clone size are copied from that table; D and trimming were computed from the DNA. This sample comprises 85,000 to 130,000 clones, roughly a tenth of them detected only once. The ten largest clones take up 5.5% to 7.5% of the sample.

The cohort consisted of hundreds of healthy bone marrow donors. Cohort members were all nominally healthy when sampled, although unrecorded immune exposures were likely present. The donor tested CMV seropositive, placing the donor among the approximately 290 seropositive members of the cohort. Each donor provided a peripheral blood sample, and peripheral blood mononuclear cells were used for TCR beta sequencing. The Qiagen DNeasy Blood Extraction Kit was used to extract genomic DNA from the blood cell samples. The TCR comes from a man aged 40-50 years in good health and CMV-seropositive. The sequencing input was PBMCs.

The nucleotide sequence is TGTGCCAGCAGCACGGACAGGGAGGTTAAGGACTCCGGGGCCAACGTCCTGACTTTC. It translates to CASSTDREVKDSGANVLTF. The rearrangement joined TRBV5-6 to TRBJ2-6; TRBD1 agrees with 8 junctional bases. V loses 4 bases at its end and J loses 4 bases; junction bases beyond the gene matches: 16. From its cysteine to its phenylalanine, the CDR3 spans 19 amino acids. The DNA shown is the 57-base CDR3, in frame from base 1. CDR1 SGHDT and CDR2 YYEEEE are derived from the germline V gene.